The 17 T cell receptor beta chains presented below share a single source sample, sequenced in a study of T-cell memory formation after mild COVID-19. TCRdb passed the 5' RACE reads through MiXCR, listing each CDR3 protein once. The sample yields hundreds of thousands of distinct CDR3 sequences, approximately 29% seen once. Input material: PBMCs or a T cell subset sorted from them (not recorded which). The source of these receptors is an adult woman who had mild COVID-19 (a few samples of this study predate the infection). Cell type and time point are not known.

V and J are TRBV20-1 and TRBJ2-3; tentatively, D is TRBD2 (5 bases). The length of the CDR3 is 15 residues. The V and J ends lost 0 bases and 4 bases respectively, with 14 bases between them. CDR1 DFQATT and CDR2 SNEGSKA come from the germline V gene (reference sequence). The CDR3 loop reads CSARDRGRRSDTQYF. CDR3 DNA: TGCAGTGCTAGAGATCGAGGACGGAGGTCAGATACGCAGTATTTT.

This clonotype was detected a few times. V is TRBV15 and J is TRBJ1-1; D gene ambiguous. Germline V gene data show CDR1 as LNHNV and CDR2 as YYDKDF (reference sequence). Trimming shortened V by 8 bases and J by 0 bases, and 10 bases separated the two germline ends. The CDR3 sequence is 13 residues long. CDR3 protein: CATSGKLNTEAFF. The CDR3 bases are TGTGCCACCTCGGGGAAGTTGAACACTGAAGCTTTCTTT.

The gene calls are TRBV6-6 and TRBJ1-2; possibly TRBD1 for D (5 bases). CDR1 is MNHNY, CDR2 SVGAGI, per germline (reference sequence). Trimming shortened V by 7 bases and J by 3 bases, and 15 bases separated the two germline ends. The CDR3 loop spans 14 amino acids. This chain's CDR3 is CASKEGPADYGYTF. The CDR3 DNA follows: TGTGCCAGCAAAGAGGGACCCGCGGACTATGGCTACACCTTC.

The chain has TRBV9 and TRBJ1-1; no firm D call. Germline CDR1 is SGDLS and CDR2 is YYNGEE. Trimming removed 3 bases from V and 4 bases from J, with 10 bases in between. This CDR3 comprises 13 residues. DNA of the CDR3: TGTGCCAGCAGCGGAGGGTTGGCCACTGAAGCTTTCTTT. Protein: CASSGGLATEAFF.

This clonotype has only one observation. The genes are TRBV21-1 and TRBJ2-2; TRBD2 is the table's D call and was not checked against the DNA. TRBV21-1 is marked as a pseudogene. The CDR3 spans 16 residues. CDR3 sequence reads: CASSRPGTPNTGELFF. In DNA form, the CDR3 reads TGTGCCAGCAGTAGACCCGGGACACCAAACACCGGGGAGCTGTTTTTT.

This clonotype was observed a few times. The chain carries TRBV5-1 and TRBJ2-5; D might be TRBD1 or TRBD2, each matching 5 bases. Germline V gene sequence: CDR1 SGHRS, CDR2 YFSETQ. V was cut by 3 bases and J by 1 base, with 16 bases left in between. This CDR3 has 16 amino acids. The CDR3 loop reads CASSSGWGSAQETQYF. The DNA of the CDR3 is TGCGCCAGCAGCTCGGGATGGGGGTCTGCCCAAGAGACCCAGTACTTC.

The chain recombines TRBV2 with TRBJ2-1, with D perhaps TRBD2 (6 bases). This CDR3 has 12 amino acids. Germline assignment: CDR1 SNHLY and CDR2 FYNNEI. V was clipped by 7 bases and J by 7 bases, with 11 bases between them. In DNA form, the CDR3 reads TGTGCCAGCACGGAGCGGGCGAATGAGCAGTTCTTC. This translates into CASTERANEQFF. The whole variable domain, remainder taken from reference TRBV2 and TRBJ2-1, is EPEVTQTPSHQVTQMGQEVILRCVPISNHLYFYWYRQILGQKVEFLVSFYNNEISEKSEIFDDQFSVERPDGSNFTLKIRSTKLEDSAMYFCASTERANEQFFGPGTRLTVL.

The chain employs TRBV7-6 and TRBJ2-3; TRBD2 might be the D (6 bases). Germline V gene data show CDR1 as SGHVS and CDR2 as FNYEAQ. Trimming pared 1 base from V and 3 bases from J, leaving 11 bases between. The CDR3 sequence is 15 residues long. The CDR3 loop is CASSLGRERTDTQYF. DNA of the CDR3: TGTGCCAGCAGCTTAGGACGGGAGAGGACAGATACGCAGTATTTT.

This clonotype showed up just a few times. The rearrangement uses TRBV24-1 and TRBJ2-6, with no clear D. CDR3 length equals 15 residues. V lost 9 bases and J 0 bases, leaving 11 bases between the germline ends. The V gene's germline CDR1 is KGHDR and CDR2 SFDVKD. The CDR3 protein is CATEHRSSGANVLTF. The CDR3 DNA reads TGTGCCACCGAACACCGCAGCTCTGGGGCCAACGTCCTGACTTTC.

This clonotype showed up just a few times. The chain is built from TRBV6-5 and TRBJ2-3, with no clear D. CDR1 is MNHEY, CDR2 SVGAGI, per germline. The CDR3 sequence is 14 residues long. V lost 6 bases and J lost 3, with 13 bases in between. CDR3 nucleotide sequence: TGTGCCAGCAGCCATAATGTACGTACAGATACGCAGTATTTT. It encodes CASSHNVRTDTQYF.

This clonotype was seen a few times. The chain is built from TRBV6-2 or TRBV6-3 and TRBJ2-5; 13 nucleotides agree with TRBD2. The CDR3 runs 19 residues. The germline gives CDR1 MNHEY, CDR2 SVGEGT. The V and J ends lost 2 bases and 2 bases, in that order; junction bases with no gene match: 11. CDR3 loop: CASSYGPYLGLAGQETQYF. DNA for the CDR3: TGTGCCAGCAGTTACGGCCCCTACCTGGGACTAGCGGGACAAGAGACCCAGTACTTC.

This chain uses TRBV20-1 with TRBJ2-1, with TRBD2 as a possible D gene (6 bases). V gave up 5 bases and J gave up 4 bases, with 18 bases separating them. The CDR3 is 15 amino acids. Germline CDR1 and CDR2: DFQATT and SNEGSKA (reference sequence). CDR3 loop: CSAGEAGGGYNEQFF. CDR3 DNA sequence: TGCAGTGCTGGGGAAGCTGGCGGAGGGTACAATGAGCAGTTCTTC.

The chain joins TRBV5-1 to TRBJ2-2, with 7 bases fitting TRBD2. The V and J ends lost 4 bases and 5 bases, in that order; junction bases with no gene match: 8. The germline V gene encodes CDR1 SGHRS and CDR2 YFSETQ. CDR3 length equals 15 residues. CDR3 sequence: CASSPAGPLTGELFF. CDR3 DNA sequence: TGCGCCAGCAGCCCAGCGGGACCGTTGACCGGGGAGCTGTTTTTT.

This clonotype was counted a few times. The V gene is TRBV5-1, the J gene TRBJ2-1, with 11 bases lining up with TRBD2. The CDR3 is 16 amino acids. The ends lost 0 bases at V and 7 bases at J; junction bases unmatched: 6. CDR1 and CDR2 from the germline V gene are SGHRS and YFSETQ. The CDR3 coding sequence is TGCGCCAGCAGCTTGGTTACTAGCGGGGGCCTTAATGAGCAGTTCTTC. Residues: CASSLVTSGGLNEQFF.

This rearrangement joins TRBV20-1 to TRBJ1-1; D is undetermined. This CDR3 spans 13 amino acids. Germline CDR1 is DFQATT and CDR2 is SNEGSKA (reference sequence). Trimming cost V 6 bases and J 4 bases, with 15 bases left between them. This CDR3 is CSASPIRVTEAFF. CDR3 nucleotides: TGCAGTGCCAGCCCGATAAGGGTCACTGAAGCTTTCTTT.

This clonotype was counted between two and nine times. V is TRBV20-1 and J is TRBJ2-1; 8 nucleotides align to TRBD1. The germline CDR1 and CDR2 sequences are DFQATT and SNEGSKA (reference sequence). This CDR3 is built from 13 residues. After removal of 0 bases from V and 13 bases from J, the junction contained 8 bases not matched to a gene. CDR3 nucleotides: TGCAGTGCTAGAGATGGCACAGGGGGATTTCAGTTCTTC. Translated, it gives CSARDGTGGFQFF.

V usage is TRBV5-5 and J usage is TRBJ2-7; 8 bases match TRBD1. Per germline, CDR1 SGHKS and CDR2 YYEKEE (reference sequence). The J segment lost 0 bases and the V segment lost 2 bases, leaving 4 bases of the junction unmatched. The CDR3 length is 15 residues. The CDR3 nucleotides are TGTGCCAGCAGCTTTACAGGGGGACCCTCCTACGAGCAGTACTTC. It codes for CASSFTGGPSYEQYF. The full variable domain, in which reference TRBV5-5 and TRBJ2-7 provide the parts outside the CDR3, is DAGVTQSPTHLIKTRGQQVTLRCSPISGHKSVSWYQQVLGQGPQFIFQYYEKEERGRGNFPDRFSARQFPNYSSELNVNALLLGDSALYLCASSFTGGPSYEQYFGPGTRLTVT.